Shown below are 7 T cell receptor beta chains from a single sample sequenced in a study of shared clonotypes between healthy human individuals. Sequencing used immunoSEQ multiplex PCR; TCRdb keeps in-frame clones, though not all of them. This table has hundreds of thousands of clones, about four fifths appearing once. Sequenced sample: PBMCs. The receptors derive from a woman aged 40 to 55 in good health. Some clones in this sample may be carry-over from other donors' samples.

CDR3 loop: CASSPPGQNYGYTF. The CDR3 coding sequence is TGTGCCAGCTCACCCCCGGGACAGAACTATGGCTACACCTTC. The chain has TRBV18 and TRBJ1-2, with 7 bases aligning to TRBD1. From germline, CDR1 is KGHSH and CDR2 LQKENI. The V segment lost 3 bases and the J segment 2 bases; nucleotides outside the gene matches: 3. This CDR3 has 14 amino acids. Combining the CDR3 with reference TRBV18 and TRBJ1-2 gives the whole variable domain NAGVMQNPRHLVRRRGQEARLRCSPMKGHSHVYWYRQLPEEGLKFMVYLQKENIIDESGMPKERFSAEFPKEGPSILRIQQVVRGDSAAYFCASSPPGQNYGYTFGSGTRLTVV.

The chain carries TRBV6-5 and TRBJ1-5, with D maybe TRBD1 (6 bases). The CDR3 spans 14 residues. Trimming left V 8 bases short and J 0 bases short, with 11 bases between. Germline V gene lookup returns CDR1 MNHEY and CDR2 SVGAGI. The CDR3 region is CASGTGYSNQPQHF. In DNA form, the CDR3 reads TGTGCCAGCGGAACAGGGTATAGCAATCAGCCCCAGCATTTT.

The chain has TRBV30 and TRBJ2-5, with TRBD1 matching over 8 bases. CDR3 length equals 12 residues. The germline gives CDR1 GTSNPN, CDR2 SVGIG (reference sequence). This CDR3 is CATGQGQETQYF. The CDR3 DNA follows: TGTGCTACTGGACAGGGCCAAGAGACCCAGTACTTC.

The V and J genes are TRBV7-6 and TRBJ1-4, with 7 bases lining up with TRBD1. Losses at the gene ends were 5 bases for V and 1 base for J; bases not matched to a gene: 4. The germline CDR1 and CDR2 sequences are SGHVS and FNYEAQ. This CDR3 has 15 amino acids. CDR3 sequence: CASSPWTGTNEKLFF. CDR3 bases: TGTGCCAGCAGCCCTTGGACAGGAACTAATGAAAAACTGTTTTTT.

The chain couples TRBV30 to TRBJ1-2, with a weak D call TRBD1 (5 bases). Trimming removed 3 bases from V and 7 bases from J, with 15 bases in between. This CDR3 is built from 13 residues. Germline CDR1 reads GTSNPN; CDR2 reads SVGIG (reference sequence). CDR3 region: CAWSPAHGGGYTF. DNA for the CDR3: TGTGCCTGGAGCCCCGCCCATGGGGGTGGCTACACCTTC. Together with reference TRBV30 and TRBJ1-2, the CDR3 gives the full variable domain: SQTIHQWPATLVQPVGSPLSLECTVEGTSNPNLYWYRQAAGRGLQLLFYSVGIGQISSEVPQNLSASRPQDRQFILSSKKLLLSDSGFYLCAWSPAHGGGYTFGSGTRLTVV.

The chain is built from TRBV19 and TRBJ2-2; weak D call: TRBD1 (5 bases). CDR3 length: 17 residues. Deletions cut 3 bases from V and 0 bases from J, with 14 bases between. Per germline, CDR1 LNHDA and CDR2 SQIVND (reference sequence). This CDR3 is CASSILRGYANTGELFF. The CDR3 bases are TGTGCCAGTAGTATCCTTAGGGGTTACGCGAACACCGGGGAGCTGTTTTTT.

This chain links TRBV29-1 with TRBJ1-1, with D unresolved. The V and J ends lost 7 bases and 4 bases respectively, with 13 bases between them. CDR1 is SQVTM and CDR2 is ANQGSEA in the germline V gene. This CDR3 is 12 amino acids long. The CDR3 spells CSGMDGVTEAFF. The CDR3 DNA is TGCAGCGGCATGGACGGGGTCACTGAAGCTTTCTTT.